One and the same sample provided the 32 T cell receptor beta chains below, sequenced in a study of T-cell reconstitution after alpha-beta-depleted transplantation in children. As it was prepared, the TCRbeta library received unique molecular identifiers. One entry per CDR3 protein, called by TCRdb with MiXCR from the PCR reads. The data hold 100,000 to 150,000 distinct CDR3 sequences, with more than 20% observed a single time. Sequenced here: PBMCs, mostly from graft donor cells, sampled 180 days after TCRalphabeta/CD19-depleted stem cell transplant. These receptors came from a male patient under 10 years old who had a stem cell transplant for chronic granulomatous disease, so the T cells may come from the graft donor.

This clonotype came up once. CDR3 residues: CASSLYTGSGVYNEQFF. In DNA form, the CDR3 reads TGTGCCAGCAGTTTATATACCGGTAGCGGGGTCTACAATGAGCAGTTCTTC. The chain recombines TRBV12-3 or TRBV12-4 with TRBJ2-1; TRBD2 matches at 8 bases. CDR3 size: 17 residues. Trimming cost V 2 bases and J 3 bases; bases outside gene matches: 9.

This clonotype was picked up many times. V is TRBV28 and J is TRBJ2-7; D is ambiguous. Germline CDR1 MDHEN, CDR2 SYDVKM. The CDR3 is made up of 11 amino acids. With 6 bases removed from V and 2 bases from J, the gap between germline ends came to 5 bases. The CDR3 is CASSQAYEQYF. CDR3 DNA sequence: TGTGCCAGCAGCCAAGCCTACGAGCAGTACTTC.

This clonotype was observed a single time. V gene TRBV29-1 combines with J gene TRBJ2-7, with 8 bases aligning to TRBD2. The germline V gene has CDR1 SQVTM and CDR2 ANQGSEA. Trimming took 4 bases from V and 1 from J; bases not matched to a gene: 6. The CDR3 consists of 14 residues. In DNA, the CDR3 is TGCAGCGTTGTCTTTAGCGGGATTTCCTACGAGCAGTACTTC. It specifies CSVVFSGISYEQYF.

This clonotype was detected ten times or more. CDR3 in amino acids: CASSLAAGQGEAFF. The CDR3, as DNA: TGTGCCAGCAGCTTGGCTGCGGGACAGGGGGAAGCTTTCTTT. This chain uses TRBV5-6 with TRBJ1-1, with 10 bases matching TRBD1. The CDR3 extends over 14 amino acids. Germline-derived CDR1 and CDR2 are SGHDT and YYEEEE. The V and J ends lost 0 bases and 8 bases, in that order; junction bases with no gene match: 4. Filled out from reference TRBV5-6 and TRBJ1-1, the complete variable domain reads DAGVTQSPTHLIKTRGQQVTLRCSPKSGHDTVSWYQQALGQGPQFIFQYYEEEERQRGNFPDRFSGHQFPNYSSELNVNALLLGDSALYLCASSLAAGQGEAFFGQGTRLTVV.

Many counts were recorded for this clonotype. The CDR3 loop reads CASSLGSSGGYYTDTQYF. In nucleotides, the CDR3 is TGCGCCAGCAGCTTGGGATCTAGCGGGGGTTACTACACAGATACGCAGTATTTT. This chain links TRBV5-1 with TRBJ2-3, with TRBD2 identical over 10 bases. CDR3 size: 18 residues. Unmatched junction bases numbered 9, after V lost 0 bases and J lost 2 bases. The germline V gene has CDR1 SGHRS and CDR2 YFSETQ.

J is TRBJ2-1 and V is TRBV20-1; D is undetermined. Germline V gives CDR1 DFQATT, CDR2 SNEGSKA (reference sequence). The length of the CDR3 is 14 residues. V lost 4 bases to trimming and J lost 7 bases, with 17 bases between them. The CDR3 nucleotides read TGCAGTGCTAAACGAGCGAGAGTTGTAAATGAGCAGTTCTTC. Protein product: CSAKRARVVNEQFF.

At least ten counts were recorded for this clonotype. The chain links TRBV29-1 to TRBJ1-4; TRBD1 matches at 7 bases. Germline assignment: CDR1 SQVTM and CDR2 ANQGSEA. Trimming took 4 bases from V and 0 from J; bases not matched to a gene: 8. CDR3 length equals 16 residues. In DNA form, the CDR3 reads TGCAGCGTTGCACTTACCGGGACAGCAACTAATGAAAAACTGTTTTTT. This gives the protein CSVALTGTATNEKLFF.

This clonotype has just a few counts. This rearrangement joins TRBV20-1 to TRBJ2-1, with D uncertain. V was trimmed by 7 bases and J by 7 bases, leaving 29 bases between them. Germline V CDR1 and CDR2: DFQATT, SNEGSKA (reference sequence). The CDR3 has 17 residues. Here the CDR3 DNA reads TGCAGTGTTATTAGGCTAATCGACCCAGCTTTGGGTAATGAGCAGTTCTTC. Its protein product is CSVIRLIDPALGNEQFF.

This clonotype was observed a few times. The CDR3 nucleotides read TGCAGTGCTCGCAGCGGGGACAGCACAGATACGCAGTATTTT. Translated, it gives CSARSGDSTDTQYF. V gene TRBV20-1 combines with J gene TRBJ2-3; 7 bases match TRBD2. V shed 5 bases and J 0 bases; nucleotides not matched to a gene: 5. Germline lookup yields CDR1 DFQATT and CDR2 SNEGSKA (reference sequence). The CDR3 is 14 residues long.

This chain uses TRBV10-3 with TRBJ2-1; 8 bases line up with TRBD2. Per the germline V gene, CDR1 is ENHRY and CDR2 is SYGVKD. This CDR3 is built from 14 residues. J was trimmed by 8 bases and V by 2 bases; bases with no gene match: 5. The CDR3 DNA reads as TGTGCCATCAGTGAGGTGAGCGGGAGTGATGAGCAGTTCTTC. Its translation: CAISEVSGSDEQFF.

This chain links TRBV12-3 or TRBV12-4 with TRBJ1-3, with D maybe TRBD1 (6 bases). V lost 5 bases to trimming and J lost 2 bases, with 16 bases between them. The CDR3 length is 16 residues. The CDR3 sequence: CASSPTGTLTGNTIYF. CDR3 in DNA: TGTGCCAGCAGTCCGACCGGGACACTAACTGGAAACACCATATATTTT.

This clonotype occurred many times. The gene calls are TRBV29-1 and TRBJ2-6; D may be TRBD2 (5 bases). This CDR3 has 15 residues. V lost 4 bases, J lost 1 base, and 11 bases lay in between. From germline, CDR1 is SQVTM and CDR2 ANQGSEA. The CDR3 sequence: CSVGTQSSGANVLTF. In DNA form, the CDR3 reads TGCAGCGTTGGGACTCAAAGTTCTGGGGCCAACGTCCTGACTTTC.

The J gene is TRBJ1-1, the V gene TRBV20-1, with TRBD1 identical over 7 bases. The CDR3 length is 15 residues. Trimming at V came to 0 bases and at J to 0 bases, leaving 4 bases not matched to a gene. Germline CDR1 DFQATT, CDR2 SNEGSKA (reference sequence). The CDR3: CSARDPRGMNTEAFF. DNA for the CDR3: TGCAGTGCTAGAGACCCCAGGGGGATGAACACTGAAGCTTTCTTT.

To note about this clonotype: A clone one base away is much larger, so this may be a read error. This chain links TRBV12-3 or TRBV12-4 with TRBJ2-4, with D perhaps matching TRBD1 or TRBD2 (5 bases each). The CDR3 loop spans 14 amino acids. In DNA, the CDR3 is TGTGCCAGCAGTTTAATGGGGACCAAAAACAGTCAGTACTTC. Translating it yields CASSLMGTKNSQYF.

The J gene is TRBJ2-1, the V gene TRBV20-1; a weak D match, TRBD1 (6 bases). V was shortened by 1 base and J by 4 bases, with 14 bases between the two germline ends. Per germline, CDR1 DFQATT and CDR2 SNEGSKA (reference sequence). The CDR3 sequence is 15 residues long. CDR3 loop: CSARATGLQYNEQFF. CDR3 nucleotides: TGCAGTGCTAGAGCTACAGGGCTCCAGTACAATGAGCAGTTCTTC.

V is TRBV12-3 or TRBV12-4 and J is TRBJ2-1, with 8 bases lining up with TRBD1. Trimming removed 3 bases from V and 4 bases from J; junction bases left unmatched: 2. CDR3 size: 14 residues. CDR3 residues: CASSFRDRYNEQFF. The CDR3 region has the DNA TGTGCCAGCAGTTTCCGGGACAGGTACAATGAGCAGTTCTTC.

This clonotype was seen ten or more times. The J gene is TRBJ2-7, the V gene TRBV4-1; tentative D call: TRBD2 (5 bases). The CDR3 covers 15 residues. The germline V gene has CDR1 MGHRA and CDR2 YSYEKL. V was trimmed by 8 bases and J by 2 bases, leaving 19 bases between them. CDR3 amino acids: CASRLGLANTYEQYF. In DNA form, the CDR3 reads TGCGCCAGCCGGCTCGGACTGGCGAACACCTACGAGCAGTACTTC.

This clonotype has ten or more counts. One junction end does not reproduce the germline sequence, and a read error may be involved. V and J are TRBV20-1 and TRBJ1-5; TRBD1 agrees at 8 bases. Germline values: CDR1 DFQATT, CDR2 SNEGSKA (reference sequence). This CDR3 has 13 residues. The CDR3 loop reads CSARGQGSQPQHF. The CDR3, as DNA: TGCAGTGCAAGAGGACAGGGCAGTCAGCCCCAGCATTTT.

This clonotype came up many times. The chain combines TRBV5-1 with TRBJ2-7, with TRBD1 matching over 11 bases. From germline, CDR1 is SGHRS and CDR2 YFSETQ. The trim removed 4 bases at V and 6 bases at J, leaving 9 bases unmatched. The CDR3 spans 15 residues. This CDR3 reads CASSGGQGAHSEQYF. As DNA, the CDR3 is TGCGCCAGCAGCGGTGGACAGGGGGCGCATTCCGAGCAGTACTTC.

The chain has TRBV27 and TRBJ1-5; D remains ambiguous. The V gene lost 6 bases and the J gene lost 1 base, with 13 bases spanning the gap. CDR3 length: 15 residues. Per germline, CDR1 MNHEY and CDR2 SMNVEV (reference sequence). CDR3 amino acids: CASRPRIVSNQPQHF. The CDR3 coding sequence is TGTGCCAGCAGACCCCGAATAGTGAGCAATCAGCCCCAGCATTTT.

V usage is TRBV20-1 and J usage is TRBJ1-2, with D tentatively TRBD1 (6 bases). Between the trimmed V and J ends, which lost 6 bases and 1 base, there was a span of 15 bases. CDR1 is DFQATT, CDR2 SNEGSKA, per germline (reference sequence). The CDR3 is 14 residues long. The CDR3 DNA reads as TGCAGTGCCGGACTCGGGACAAATAACTATGGCTACACCTTC. Translating gives CSAGLGTNNYGYTF.

The chain combines TRBV7-8 with TRBJ1-5; 7 bases fit TRBD1. Germline CDR1 is SGHVS and CDR2 is FQNEAQ. The CDR3 is 18 residues long. V lost 5 bases, J lost 0 bases, and 13 bases stayed unmatched. This chain's CDR3 is CASSPRTGHRDSNQPQHF. The CDR3 DNA reads TGTGCCAGCAGCCCAAGGACAGGCCATCGCGATAGCAATCAGCCCCAGCATTTT.

This clonotype turned up a few times. The chain links TRBV20-1 to TRBJ2-4; D gene uncertain. V lost 5 bases to trimming and J lost 13 bases, with 24 bases between them. The CDR3 has 14 amino acids. Per the germline V gene, CDR1 is DFQATT and CDR2 is SNEGSKA (reference sequence). CDR3 sequence: CSAEPPKEREIQYF. DNA of the CDR3: TGCAGTGCTGAGCCGCCCAAGGAGAGAGAGATCCAGTACTTC.

This clonotype was detected many times. The chain carries TRBV9 and TRBJ2-3, with 10 bases identical to TRBD2. This CDR3 is 17 amino acids long. Trimming removed 4 bases from V and 1 base from J; junction bases left unmatched: 9. Per germline, CDR1 SGDLS and CDR2 YYNGEE. The CDR3 spells CASSQPSGLAGTDTQYF. CDR3 coding DNA: TGTGCCAGCAGCCAGCCCTCTGGACTAGCGGGCACAGATACGCAGTATTTT.

V is TRBV29-1 and J is TRBJ2-7, with D tentatively TRBD2 (6 bases). This CDR3 contains 14 residues. CDR1 is SQVTM, CDR2 ANQGSEA, per germline. V was cut by 5 bases and J by 3 bases, with 17 bases left in between. This chain's CDR3 is CSVRRPGVSYEQYF. CDR3 bases: TGCAGCGTTCGTCGTCCGGGAGTAAGCTACGAGCAGTACTTC.

This clonotype was seen more than once but under ten times. This rearrangement joins TRBV4-2 to TRBJ2-7; 12 bases align to TRBD2. The germline gives CDR1 LGHNA, CDR2 YNFKEQ. The CDR3 loop spans 15 amino acids. Trimming removed 3 bases from V and 3 bases from J; junction bases left unmatched: 3. The CDR3, as DNA: TGTGCCAGCAGCCATCTAGCGGGAGGGAACTACGAGCAGTACTTC. This translates into CASSHLAGGNYEQYF.

This clonotype was picked up many times. The DNA of the CDR3 is TGCGCCAGCAGCCCCCAGGCCAGGGGGCGACAGGATGGCTACACCTTC. Translation gives CASSPQARGRQDGYTF. The chain joins TRBV5-1 to TRBJ1-2, with TRBD1 matching 8 bases. This CDR3 comprises 16 residues. The germline V gene encodes CDR1 SGHRS and CDR2 YFSETQ. V lost 4 bases and J lost 6; bases outside the gene matches: 14. Supplemented by reference TRBV5-1 and TRBJ1-2, the full variable domain reads KAGVTQTPRYLIKTRGQQVTLSCSPISGHRSVSWYQQTPGQGLQFLFEYFSETQRNKGNFPGRFSGRQFSNSRSEMNVSTLELGDSALYLCASSPQARGRQDGYTFGSGTRLTVV.

This clonotype was detected only a few times. This sequence joins TRBV10-3 and TRBJ2-7, with 10 bases lining up with TRBD2. Germline lookup yields CDR1 ENHRY and CDR2 SYGVKD. This CDR3 region has 15 residues. Trimming removed 4 bases from V and 7 bases from J; junction bases left unmatched: 10. CDR3 in amino acids: CAISVGAGGSGEQYF. DNA of the CDR3: TGTGCCATCAGTGTCGGAGCGGGAGGGTCAGGAGAGCAGTACTTC.

DNA for the CDR3: TGTGCCAGCTCACCAGGGTCCGGGACTAGCTACAATGAGCAGTTCTTC. Protein product: CASSPGSGTSYNEQFF. The V call is TRBV18, the J call TRBJ2-1, with 8 bases that match TRBD2. CDR3 length: 16 residues. Germline CDR1 KGHSH, CDR2 LQKENI. Trimming at V came to 2 bases and at J to 3 bases, leaving 6 bases not matched to a gene.

The chain joins TRBV11-2 to TRBJ2-5; tentative D call: TRBD2 (6 bases). V was pared by 5 bases and J by 4 bases, with 26 bases between. Germline CDR1 and CDR2: SGHAT and FQNNGV. CDR3 size: 18 residues. The CDR3, as DNA: TGTGCCAGCAGCCCCTTTCAGGTTCTACAGGAGGGCGGAGAGACCCAGTACTTC. This translates into CASSPFQVLQEGGETQYF.

The chain recombines TRBV2 with TRBJ2-1, with 11 bases identical to TRBD2. There are 17 residues in the CDR3. The J segment lost 3 bases and the V segment lost 0 bases, leaving 4 bases of the junction unmatched. From germline, CDR1 is SNHLY and CDR2 FYNNEI. The DNA of the CDR3 is TGTGCCAGCAGTGAAGCGAGACTAGCGGGATTCTACAATGAGCAGTTCTTC. Protein product: CASSEARLAGFYNEQFF.

This chain joins TRBV7-2 and TRBJ2-2; D not certain. Germline V gene data show CDR1 as SGHTA and CDR2 as FQGNSA. The CDR3 runs 15 residues. Trimming took off 4 bases at V and 1 base at J, with 10 bases between the two ends. The CDR3 reads CASSSAARNTGELFF. In DNA form, the CDR3 reads TGTGCCAGCAGCTCAGCTGCCAGGAACACCGGGGAGCTGTTTTTT.